This paragraph covers one T cell receptor (beta chain) sequence. This clone was seen more than once but under ten times. Its antigen specificity is not known. No much larger clone is present one base from it, and per-base qualities are unavailable. The sample belongs to a study of OX40 agonist ivuxolimab in advanced cancers. In the study overall: Ivuxolimab was a fully human IgG2 agonistic monoclonal antibody targeting the costimulatory receptor OX40 (CD134). The dose-escalation cohort was about 87% male with a mean age of approximately 60 years, ranging from roughly 20 to 85. Partial responses occurred in three dose-escalation patients, of whom one had hepatocellular carcinoma and two had cutaneous melanoma. Prior anti-PD-1, anti-PD-L1 or anti-CTLA-4 therapy was permitted, and less than 45% of dose-escalation patients had received checkpoint inhibitors. Among the 52 dose-escalation patients, some 20 had hepatocellular carcinoma, about 15 melanoma, 9 renal cell carcinoma and 9 head and neck cancer. The monotherapy dose-escalation portion (N of about 47 patients) of the phase I ivuxolimab trial is reported in the paper. Peripheral TCRbeta sequencing was intended to test whether TCR sequence diversity was altered and clonal T-cell expansion was caused by ivuxolimab. Intravenous ivuxolimab was administered to patients every 2 weeks at six dose levels: 0.01, 0.1, 0.3, 1.5, 3 and 10 mg/kg. Results the study describes overall, beyond this receptor: After ivuxolimab, CD8+ T cells had more expanded clones than CD4+ T cells on average. Low levels of normalized T-cell clonal expansion were also seen in some patients who did not respond. At doses of 0.1 to 3.0 mg/kg, clonal expansion of both CD4+ and CD8+ blood T cells was observed from baseline to week 6. The antigen specificity of the clonally expanded peripheral T cells was not determined. Partial responders in the 0.1-3.0 mg/kg groups had among the lowest normalized peripheral clonal expansion, especially among CD8+ T cells.

For sequencing of the TCRbeta CDR3 region, genomic DNA was extracted from the sorted cells. The immunoSEQ Assay was used to sequence the TCRbeta CDR3 regions. Drawn from immuneACCESS, this table holds only the in-frame rearrangements with V and J called that TCRdb kept. Clones are partly lost; checked studies trace under half to an unresolved V gene and leave the rest unexplained. For this sample the table gives 75,000 to 95,000 clones, of which around 87% were detected only once. Jointly, the top ten make up about 4% of the sample. CDR1 and CDR2 (SQVTM, ANQGSEA) derive from the germline V gene. The CDR3 has 11 amino acids, counting the end cysteine and phenylalanine. The kept DNA is CDR3 alone, 33 bases in frame from the first base. At the junction V is shortened by 6 bases and J by 1 base, with 6 bases in between. The trial excluded patients who had a history of autoimmune disease or were on systemic immunosuppression. Peripheral blood for TCR sequencing was collected from all dose cohorts at baseline, on cycle 4 day 1, and on cycle 7 day 1. Samples were obtained from an open-label, multicenter, first-in-human phase I dose-escalation trial of ivuxolimab. Adults with locally advanced or metastatic melanoma, renal cell, hepatocellular, or head and neck squamous cell carcinoma were enrolled in the trial. Before TCR sequencing, CD4+ and CD8+ T cells were separately sorted from peripheral blood.

Recombination joined TRBV29-1 with TRBJ1-1; a weak D assignment points to TRBD1 (6 bases agree). This receptor was obtained from an adult with an advanced solid tumor such as melanoma, head and neck, liver or kidney cancer. The sequences come from CD4+ or CD8+ T cells sorted from blood, collected in a trial of the OX40 agonist ivuxolimab. The CDR3 corresponds to CSVTGNTEAFF. The DNA reads TGCAGCGTGACAGGGAACACTGAAGCTTTCTTT.